Listed below are T cell receptor beta chains from one sample, sequenced in a study of blood T cell repertoires in COVID-19. Here immunoSEQ multiplex PCR was the method, and the copy in TCRdb shows in-frame clones only, minus some. The data contain tens of thousands of clones, over 80% of them singletons. Sequencing was performed on peripheral blood. These receptors all come from a woman aged 45 to 65 with acute or convalescent COVID-19. CDR3s include the opening cysteine and the closing phenylalanine or tryptophan. Fields, in order: J gene, D gene, clone size, V gene, CDR3 DNA, CDR3 protein. The D gene is left open where the match is weak. Some rows mark clone size as missing; the rest say once, few, many or name a class of expanded clone.

j_call: TRBJ1-1
d_call: .
clone_size: .
v_call: TRBV2
cdr3_nt: TGTGCCAGCAAGACATCCTTGAACACTGAAGCTTTCTTT
cdr3_aa: CASKTSLNTEAFF

j_call: TRBJ1-1
d_call: .
clone_size: .
v_call: TRBV6-5
cdr3_nt: TGTGCCAGCAGACAACAGGGTGCTGAAGCTTTCTTT
cdr3_aa: CASRQQGAEAFF

j_call: TRBJ2-7
d_call: .
clone_size: .
v_call: TRBV7-2
cdr3_nt: TGTGCCAGCAGGAGAGGTTTATACGAGCAGTACTTC
cdr3_aa: CASRRGLYEQYF

j_call: TRBJ1-5
d_call: TRBD1
clone_size: .
v_call: TRBV6-2/TRBV6-3
cdr3_nt: TGTGCCAGCAGGCCTCGACAGGGATCGGGCAATCAGCCCCAGCATTTT
cdr3_aa: CASRPRQGSGNQPQHF

j_call: TRBJ2-2
d_call: .
clone_size: once
v_call: TRBV2
cdr3_nt: TGTGCCAGCCTCCCAGCGAGGAACACCGGGGAGCTGTTTTTT
cdr3_aa: CASLPARNTGELFF

j_call: TRBJ1-1
d_call: .
clone_size: .
v_call: TRBV4-1
cdr3_nt: TGCGCCAGCAGCCAAGTCGACAGGAGCACTGAAGCTTTCTTT
cdr3_aa: CASSQVDRSTEAFF

j_call: TRBJ1-5
d_call: TRBD1
clone_size: .
v_call: TRBV28
cdr3_nt: TGTGCCAGCAGTTTAGCCGGCGGACCGTTCAGGGGGCGGTTAAGCAATCAGCCCCAGCATTTT
cdr3_aa: CASSLAGGPFRGRLSNQPQHF

j_call: TRBJ1-4
d_call: TRBD1
clone_size: .
v_call: TRBV7-2
cdr3_nt: TGTGCCAGCAGCCCCCACCCCGGACAGGGGAATGAAAAACTGTTTTTT
cdr3_aa: CASSPHPGQGNEKLFF

j_call: TRBJ1-5
d_call: .
clone_size: .
v_call: TRBV2
cdr3_nt: TGTGCCAGCAGTGCTGTCCTACTCAATCAGCCCCAGCATTTT
cdr3_aa: CASSAVLLNQPQHF

j_call: TRBJ2-1
d_call: .
clone_size: .
v_call: TRBV9
cdr3_nt: TGTGCCAGCAGCGGAGAGGGCCGGATCAATGAGCAGTTCTTC
cdr3_aa: CASSGEGRINEQFF

j_call: TRBJ1-5
d_call: .
clone_size: .
v_call: TRBV28
cdr3_nt: TGTGCCAGCACCAATCGGGTTCAGCCCCAGCATTTT
cdr3_aa: CASTNRVQPQHF

j_call: TRBJ1-3
d_call: TRBD1
clone_size: .
v_call: TRBV6-5
cdr3_nt: TGTGCCAGCAGTTACAACAGGGGAACCTCTGGAAACACCATATATTTT
cdr3_aa: CASSYNRGTSGNTIYF

j_call: TRBJ1-4
d_call: .
clone_size: .
v_call: TRBV9
cdr3_nt: TGTGCCAGCAGCGTAGAAGGGGTGAATGAAAAACTGTTTTTT
cdr3_aa: CASSVEGVNEKLFF

j_call: TRBJ2-3
d_call: .
clone_size: .
v_call: TRBV11-1
cdr3_nt: TGTGCCAGCAGCTCGACAACTAGCACAGATACGCAGTATTTT
cdr3_aa: CASSSTTSTDTQYF

j_call: TRBJ2-3
d_call: TRBD2
clone_size: .
v_call: TRBV9
cdr3_nt: TGTGCCAGCAGCGCTAGAACTAGCGGGAACACAGATACGCAGTATTTT
cdr3_aa: CASSARTSGNTDTQYF

j_call: TRBJ2-2
d_call: .
clone_size: .
v_call: TRBV5-8
cdr3_nt: TGTGCCAGCAGCTTGTGGCAGGGCAACACCGGGGAGCTGTTTTTT
cdr3_aa: CASSLWQGNTGELFF

j_call: TRBJ2-1
d_call: .
clone_size: once
v_call: TRBV12-3/TRBV12-4
cdr3_nt: TGTGCCAGCAGTTTAGGGCAAGGGGTTGAGCAGTTCTTC
cdr3_aa: CASSLGQGVEQFF

j_call: TRBJ2-7
d_call: .
clone_size: few
v_call: TRBV6-6
cdr3_nt: TGTGCCACGAACTCGCAGGACAATTACGAGCAGTACTTC
cdr3_aa: CATNSQDNYEQYF

j_call: TRBJ1-3
d_call: TRBD1
clone_size: once
v_call: TRBV5-1
cdr3_nt: TGCGCCAGCAGCTCGGGACAGCCTATACCATTTTCTCGTGGAAACACCATATATTTT
cdr3_aa: CASSSGQPIPFSRGNTIYF

j_call: TRBJ1-1
d_call: TRBD1
clone_size: .
v_call: TRBV18
cdr3_nt: TGTGCCAGCTCACCAGTACAGGGGGTTTTGAACACTGAAGCTTTCTTT
cdr3_aa: CASSPVQGVLNTEAFF

j_call: TRBJ1-1
d_call: .
clone_size: .
v_call: TRBV14
cdr3_nt: TGTGCCAGCAGCAACACGGCCGGAGACACTGAAGCTTTCTTT
cdr3_aa: CASSNTAGDTEAFF

j_call: TRBJ2-5
d_call: .
clone_size: .
v_call: TRBV15
cdr3_nt: TGTGCCACCAGCATGAACTGGGGGGACGGGGAGACCCAGTACTTC
cdr3_aa: CATSMNWGDGETQYF

j_call: TRBJ2-2
d_call: .
clone_size: .
v_call: TRBV30
cdr3_nt: TGTGCCTGGAACAGGGCCGGGGAGCTGTTTTTT
cdr3_aa: CAWNRAGELFF

j_call: TRBJ2-5
d_call: TRBD2
clone_size: .
v_call: TRBV20-1
cdr3_nt: TGCAGTGCTAGTGCGGCTAGCGGGGACCTTGAGACCCAGTACTTC
cdr3_aa: CSASAASGDLETQYF

j_call: TRBJ2-7
d_call: .
clone_size: .
v_call: TRBV18
cdr3_nt: TGTGCCAGCTCACCACCGAGGTCGTTGTCAGGGCGGGAGCAGTACTTC
cdr3_aa: CASSPPRSLSGREQYF

j_call: TRBJ1-2
d_call: .
clone_size: .
v_call: TRBV12-3/TRBV12-4
cdr3_nt: TGTGCCAGCAGTTTACAGGGGCGCTATGGCTACACCTTC
cdr3_aa: CASSLQGRYGYTF

j_call: TRBJ2-7
d_call: TRBD2
clone_size: .
v_call: TRBV27
cdr3_nt: TGTGCCAGCAAGCTGCATGGAATAGCGGGGTCCTACGAGCAGTACTTC
cdr3_aa: CASKLHGIAGSYEQYF

j_call: TRBJ2-6
d_call: TRBD2
clone_size: .
v_call: TRBV3-1/TRBV3-2
cdr3_nt: TGTGCCAGCAGCCACGCGGGAGATGGGACTGGGGCCAACGTCCTGACTTTC
cdr3_aa: CASSHAGDGTGANVLTF

j_call: TRBJ2-7
d_call: .
clone_size: .
v_call: TRBV7-9
cdr3_nt: TGTGCCAGCAGCCCAAGCCTACCCACTCCCCCTGTCGAGCAGTACTTC
cdr3_aa: CASSPSLPTPPVEQYF

j_call: TRBJ1-3
d_call: .
clone_size: few
v_call: TRBV7-2
cdr3_nt: TGTGCCAGCAGCTTAAGTACAGGGACTGGAAACACCATATATTTT
cdr3_aa: CASSLSTGTGNTIYF

j_call: TRBJ1-5
d_call: .
clone_size: few
v_call: TRBV2
cdr3_nt: TGTGCCAGCTCCGGGGAGACCGATCAGCCCCAGCATTTT
cdr3_aa: CASSGETDQPQHF

j_call: TRBJ1-1
d_call: .
clone_size: .
v_call: TRBV6-4
cdr3_nt: TGTGCCAGCAGTGACGAACAGAACACTGAAGCTTTCTTT
cdr3_aa: CASSDEQNTEAFF

j_call: TRBJ2-1
d_call: .
clone_size: .
v_call: TRBV27
cdr3_nt: TGTGCCAGCAGCCCCGGACAGAGCCGCTCCTACAATGAGCAGTTCTTC
cdr3_aa: CASSPGQSRSYNEQFF

j_call: TRBJ2-7
d_call: TRBD2
clone_size: few
v_call: TRBV20-1
cdr3_nt: TGCAGTGCTAGTGTACGACTAGCGGGAGGAACCTACGAGCAGTACTTC
cdr3_aa: CSASVRLAGGTYEQYF

j_call: TRBJ2-2
d_call: .
clone_size: .
v_call: TRBV12-3/TRBV12-4
cdr3_nt: TGTGCCAGCAGTTTAGCCCTAACCGGGGAGCTGTTTTTT
cdr3_aa: CASSLALTGELFF

j_call: TRBJ2-7
d_call: TRBD1
clone_size: .
v_call: TRBV7-6
cdr3_nt: TGTGCCAGCAGCTTAGAGGGGGCCGGAGTCACCGAGCAGTACTTC
cdr3_aa: CASSLEGAGVTEQYF

j_call: TRBJ1-4
d_call: .
clone_size: once
v_call: TRBV28
cdr3_nt: TGTGCCAGCAGTTTACAGGGTCTGACCGGAAAACTGTTTTTT
cdr3_aa: CASSLQGLTGKLFF

j_call: TRBJ1-3
d_call: TRBD1
clone_size: .
v_call: TRBV30
cdr3_nt: TGTGCCTGGAGTGTAAAAGGGACAGGGGTCGACACCATATATTTT
cdr3_aa: CAWSVKGTGVDTIYF